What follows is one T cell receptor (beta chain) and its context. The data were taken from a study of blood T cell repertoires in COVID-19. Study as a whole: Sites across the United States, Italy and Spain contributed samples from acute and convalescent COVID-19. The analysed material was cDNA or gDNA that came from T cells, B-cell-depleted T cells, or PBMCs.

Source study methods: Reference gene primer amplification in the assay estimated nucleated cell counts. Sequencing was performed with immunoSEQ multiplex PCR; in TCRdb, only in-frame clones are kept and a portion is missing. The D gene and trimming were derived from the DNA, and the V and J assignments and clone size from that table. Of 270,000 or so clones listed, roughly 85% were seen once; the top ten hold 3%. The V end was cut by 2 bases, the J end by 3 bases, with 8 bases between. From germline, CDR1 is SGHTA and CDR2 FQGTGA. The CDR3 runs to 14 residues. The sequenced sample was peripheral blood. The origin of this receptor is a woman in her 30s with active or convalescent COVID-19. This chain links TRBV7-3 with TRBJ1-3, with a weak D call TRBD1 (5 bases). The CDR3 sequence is CASSLGRGGNTIYF. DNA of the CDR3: TGTGCCAGCAGCTTAGGAAGGGGTGGAAACACCATATATTTT.